The 29 T cell receptor beta chains listed next were all sequenced from one sample in a study of human T cells and chemical hapten exposure (dated by TCRdb to 2020 to 2023). Library preparation employed RACE. This sample was sequenced with a NextSeq 500. Through fastp at Q25 and MiXCR, TCRdb rebuilt clones from the public reads, retaining in-frame beta chains. Rows matching on CDR3 protein sequence are summarized as one entry with the most common DNA and genes. For this sample the table gives 280,000 or so distinct CDR3 sequences, of which almost 8% were detected only once. Jointly, the top ten make up more than 0.95% of the sample. Explained via the paper, the time point label denotes: pre-sensitization, week 0. In light of the paper, this sample's treatment or condition label describes: therapeutic diphenylcyclopropenone sensitization with weekly scalp DPC. Sequencing used whole blood, obtained in connection with sensitization to the hapten diphenylcyclopropenone (DPC). The receptors here all came from a man aged 18-30 years with alopecia areata. Some clones in this sample may be carry-over from other donors' samples.

This clonotype was observed a handful of times. The V call is TRBV7-2, the J call TRBJ2-3; the D is unclear. This CDR3 spans 13 amino acids. Trimming took 4 bases from V and 6 from J, leaving 11 bases between them. Germline CDR1 is SGHTA and CDR2 is FQGNSA. In DNA, the CDR3 is TGTGCCAGCAGCTATGGGGTGGGGGATACGCAGTATTTT. Translated, it gives CASSYGVGDTQYF.

In its sample, this clonotype was seen many times. The rearrangement links TRBV7-2 to TRBJ2-3; D unresolved. The germline V and J ends were trimmed by 1 base and 0 bases, with 5 bases remaining between them. The germline CDR1 and CDR2 sequences are SGHTA and FQGNSA. CDR3 length: 14 residues. CDR3 residues: CASSLEGSTDTQYF. CDR3 bases: TGTGCCAGCAGCTTAGAAGGGAGCACAGATACGCAGTATTTT.

This clonotype was seen only a few times. V gene TRBV6-2 or TRBV6-3 combines with J gene TRBJ1-1; weak D call: TRBD1 (5 bases). Germline V gene lookup returns CDR1 MNHEY and CDR2 SVGEGT. The CDR3 length is 15 residues. The V end lost 7 bases, the J end lost 5 bases, and 20 bases lay between the germline ends. CDR3 nucleotide sequence: TGTGCCAGCACCCCTAAGACAATAAAGGGGACTGAAGCTTTCTTT. It encodes CASTPKTIKGTEAFF.

This sequence joins TRBV7-9 and TRBJ2-1; D is tentatively TRBD1 or TRBD2 (6 bases each). Germline loops: CDR1 SEHNR, CDR2 FQNEAQ (reference sequence). V lost 2 bases and J lost 2, with 10 bases in between. The CDR3 loop spans 15 amino acids. Here the CDR3 DNA reads TGTGCCAGCAGCTTACAAGGGGGGCCCTACAATGAGCAGTTCTTC. As protein: CASSLQGGPYNEQFF.

This rearrangement joins TRBV20-1 to TRBJ2-7; TRBD1 aligns across 10 bases. Germline lookup yields CDR1 DFQATT and CDR2 SNEGSKA (reference sequence). The J segment lost 5 bases and the V segment lost 6 bases, leaving 7 bases of the junction unmatched. CDR3 length: 13 amino acids. Here the CDR3 DNA reads TGCAGTGCCATCCGGGACAGGGGCAACGAGCAGTACTTC. Translation: CSAIRDRGNEQYF.

This clonotype has more than one count but fewer than ten. The rearrangement joins TRBV9 to TRBJ1-4; TRBD1 is a possible D gene (5 bases). From germline, CDR1 is SGDLS and CDR2 YYNGEE. The V end was cut by 0 bases, the J end by 0 bases, with 6 bases between. The CDR3 runs 15 residues. The CDR3 is CASSVGGATNEKLFF. The CDR3 DNA is TGTGCCAGCAGCGTAGGAGGGGCAACTAATGAAAAACTGTTTTTT.

This clonotype was counted a few times. The chain has TRBV4-1 and TRBJ2-1; D uncertain. The CDR3 has 15 residues. Trimming pared 5 bases from V and 4 bases from J, leaving 15 bases between. The germline V gene encodes CDR1 MGHRA and CDR2 YSYEKL. CDR3 DNA: TGCGCCAGCAGCGGGCCGATGACTCGATACAATGAGCAGTTCTTC. Its protein is CASSGPMTRYNEQFF.

This clonotype has only a few counts. The chain combines TRBV6-2 or TRBV6-3 with TRBJ1-5; 7 nucleotides agree with TRBD1. Per germline, CDR1 MNHEY and CDR2 SVGEGT. The CDR3 runs 14 residues. V was pared by 7 bases and J by 5 bases, with 8 bases of the junction left unmatched. CDR3: CASTKQGIDQPQHF. In DNA form, the CDR3 reads TGTGCCAGCACTAAACAGGGGATTGATCAGCCCCAGCATTTT.

The rearrangement links TRBV20-1 to TRBJ2-1, with 7 bases lining up with TRBD2. This CDR3 has 13 amino acids. The V segment lost 2 bases and the J segment 2 bases; nucleotides outside the gene matches: 0. Germline CDR1 is DFQATT and CDR2 is SNEGSKA (reference sequence). Here the CDR3 reads CSARRGAYNEQFF. CDR3 in DNA: TGCAGTGCTAGACGGGGGGCCTACAATGAGCAGTTCTTC.

This clonotype was seen ten or more times. The chain links TRBV29-1 to TRBJ2-5; no clear D. The CDR3 length is 13 residues. Trimming removed 7 bases from V and 5 bases from J, with 17 bases in between. Germline V gene lookup returns CDR1 SQVTM and CDR2 ANQGSEA. CDR3 coding DNA: TGCAGCGCCCAGCTGGGGTCGCGCGAGACCCAGTACTTC. Its translation: CSAQLGSRETQYF.

This chain uses TRBV6-5 with TRBJ2-7; D gene ambiguous. Germline assignment: CDR1 MNHEY and CDR2 SVGAGI. V was cut by 2 bases and J by 2 bases, with 13 bases left in between. There are 15 residues in the CDR3. Written as DNA, the CDR3 is TGTGCCAGCAGTTACGATGGCAGGTCAGCCTACGAGCAGTACTTC. This encodes CASSYDGRSAYEQYF.

V is TRBV24-1 and J is TRBJ1-2; 8 bases agree with TRBD1. J gave up 4 bases and V 5 bases, and 17 bases lay outside the gene matches. This CDR3 has 18 residues. Germline V lookup: CDR1 KGHDR, CDR2 SFDVKD. CDR3 in amino acids: CATSGQPGQGISGYGYTF. CDR3 coding DNA: TGTGCCACCAGTGGTCAACCTGGACAGGGCATTAGCGGCTATGGCTACACCTTC.

This clonotype has just a few counts. V and J are TRBV6-1 and TRBJ2-3; maybe TRBD2 (6 bases). This CDR3 spans 14 amino acids. Trimming left V 5 bases short and J 4 bases short, with 13 bases between. Germline values: CDR1 MNHNS, CDR2 SASEGT. CDR3 region: CASSSGRGADTQYF. As DNA, the CDR3 is TGTGCCAGCAGTTCAGGGCGGGGTGCAGATACGCAGTATTTT.

The chain carries TRBV6-6 and TRBJ1-1, with 10 bases that match TRBD1. The V and J ends lost 6 bases and 8 bases, in that order; junction bases with no gene match: 6. Germline V lookup: CDR1 MNHNY, CDR2 SVGAGI (reference sequence). The CDR3 contains 13 residues. The CDR3 nucleotides read TGTGCCAGCAGAATAGTGGGACAGGGGGAAGCTTTCTTT. It encodes CASRIVGQGEAFF.

This clonotype has a handful of counts. As DNA, the CDR3 is TGTGCCAGCAGTGCCAGTGGACAGCTCAGTGAAGCTTTCTTT. Protein product: CASSASGQLSEAFF. The chain uses TRBV6-6 and TRBJ1-1, with a tentative D call TRBD1 (6 bases). V was cut by 5 bases and J by 7 bases, with 17 bases left in between. The CDR3 sequence is 14 residues long. Per germline, CDR1 MNHNY and CDR2 SVGAGI (reference sequence).

The chain links TRBV11-2 to TRBJ1-1; D gene unclear. The V and J ends lost 5 bases and 11 bases respectively, with 18 bases between them. This CDR3 contains 13 residues. Germline assignment: CDR1 SGHAT and CDR2 FQNNGV. CDR3 region: CASSHLTRSGAFF. The CDR3 nucleotides read TGTGCCAGCAGCCACCTCACTAGGTCCGGCGCTTTCTTT.

CDR3 nucleotide sequence: TGTGCCAGCAGCCAGACAGGGTGGATCACTGAAGCTTTCTTT. Translated: CASSQTGWITEAFF. The V and J genes are TRBV6-1 and TRBJ1-1; TRBD1 agrees at 7 bases. V lost 6 bases and J lost 4; bases outside the gene matches: 8. Germline V CDR1 and CDR2: MNHNS, SASEGT. This CDR3 region has 14 residues.

This clonotype was detected only a few times. The chain combines TRBV4-2 with TRBJ1-2; tentatively, D is TRBD1 (6 bases). V lost 6 bases and J lost 6, with 8 bases in between. The CDR3 consists of 11 residues. The germline gives CDR1 LGHNA, CDR2 YNFKEQ. The CDR3 DNA reads as TGTGCCAGCAGTCAGGGGAATGGCTACACCTTC. It translates to CASSQGNGYTF.

This clonotype has at least ten counts. The chain has TRBV7-9 and TRBJ1-4; the D is unclear. Trimming removed 2 bases from V and 0 bases from J, with 7 bases in between. This CDR3 is built from 15 residues. Germline V gene sequence: CDR1 SEHNR, CDR2 FQNEAQ (reference sequence). CDR3 sequence: CASSLYISTNEKLFF. In DNA form, the CDR3 reads TGTGCCAGCAGCTTATACATTTCAACTAATGAAAAACTGTTTTTT.

The V gene is TRBV19, the J gene TRBJ1-2, with D possibly being TRBD1 (5 bases). This CDR3 contains 13 residues. Germline lookup yields CDR1 LNHDA and CDR2 SQIVND (reference sequence). V shed 7 bases and J shed 6 bases, with 15 bases lying between them. The CDR3 sequence: CASMDRGVNGYTF. The CDR3 DNA follows: TGTGCCAGTATGGATCGGGGGGTAAATGGCTACACCTTC.

This clonotype was seen repeatedly, ten times or more. The V gene is TRBV11-2, the J gene TRBJ1-4, with a possible D match to TRBD1 (6 bases). V lost 3 bases, J lost 5 bases, and 10 bases lay in between. Germline CDR1 SGHAT, CDR2 FQNNGV. The CDR3 length is 14 residues. The CDR3 sequence: CASSFNRANEKLFF. The CDR3 DNA is TGTGCCAGCAGCTTTAACAGGGCAAATGAAAAACTGTTTTTT. Full variable domain (outside the CDR3, taken from reference TRBV11-2 and TRBJ1-4): EAGVAQSPRYKIIEKRQSVAFWCNPISGHATLYWYQQILGQGPKLLIQFQNNGVVDDSQLPKDRFSAERLKGVDSTLKIQPAKLEDSAVYLCASSFNRANEKLFFGSGTQLSVL.

The chain uses TRBV5-4 and TRBJ2-6; D is unresolved. The CDR3 is 18 residues long. V was shortened by 2 bases and J by 0 bases, with 15 bases between the two germline ends. Germline V lookup: CDR1 SGHNT, CDR2 YYREEE (reference sequence). The CDR3 nucleotides are TGTGCCAGCAGCTTCGGTCATGCCAGAATCTCTGGGGCCAACGTCCTGACTTTC. Amino acids: CASSFGHARISGANVLTF.

This sequence joins TRBV20-1 and TRBJ2-3, with no clear D. V was pared by 1 base and J by 4 bases, with 9 bases between. The CDR3 spans 13 residues. Germline V gene lookup returns CDR1 DFQATT and CDR2 SNEGSKA (reference sequence). In DNA form, the CDR3 reads TGCAGTGCTAGAGTCAGTAGATCAGATACGCAGTATTTT. Amino acids: CSARVSRSDTQYF.

The chain couples TRBV29-1 to TRBJ2-7, with D tentatively TRBD1 (6 bases). With 6 bases removed from V and 2 bases from J, the gap between germline ends came to 11 bases. In germline, CDR1 is SQVTM, CDR2 ANQGSEA. CDR3 length: 12 amino acids. The CDR3 is CSVYRDTYEQYF. CDR3 sequence (DNA): TGCAGCGTGTACCGGGACACCTACGAGCAGTACTTC.

The rearrangement joins TRBV20-1 to TRBJ1-5, with D possibly TRBD1 on 5 matching bases. This CDR3 has 16 residues. In germline, CDR1 is DFQATT, CDR2 SNEGSKA (reference sequence). V lost 0 bases to trimming and J lost 7 bases, with 19 bases between them. The CDR3 loop is CSARDEGRESGQPQHF. The CDR3 nucleotides read TGCAGTGCTAGAGATGAGGGCAGGGAGTCAGGACAGCCCCAGCATTTT.

DNA for the CDR3: TGTGCCAGCTCACCGATGGGAAGGGTGTACGGAAACACCATATATTTT. Translation gives CASSPMGRVYGNTIYF. The chain links TRBV18 to TRBJ1-3; D not certain. This CDR3 spans 16 amino acids. V lost 3 bases and J 4 bases, leaving 16 bases between the germline ends. CDR1 KGHSH and CDR2 LQKENI come from the germline V gene.

This clonotype has more than one count but fewer than ten. V gene TRBV29-1 combines with J gene TRBJ2-2; D possibly corresponds to TRBD1 (5 bases). The CDR3 covers 14 residues. CDR1 is SQVTM and CDR2 is ANQGSEA in the germline V gene. V was cut by 6 bases and J by 5 bases, with 16 bases left in between. The CDR3 loop is CSVLRGPITGELFF. For the CDR3, the DNA is TGCAGCGTCCTAAGGGGTCCCATTACCGGGGAGCTGTTTTTT.

The rearrangement uses TRBV7-9 and TRBJ1-2; tentatively, D is TRBD1 (5 bases). There are 14 residues in the CDR3. The ends were cut back, 2 bases at V and 0 bases at J, with 7 bases in the middle. Germline values: CDR1 SEHNR, CDR2 FQNEAQ (reference sequence). The CDR3 sequence is CASSLPRANYGYTF. The CDR3 DNA is TGTGCCAGCAGCTTACCCAGGGCTAACTATGGCTACACCTTC.

This clonotype has only a few counts. The V gene is TRBV29-1, the J gene TRBJ2-3, with a weak D call TRBD2 (5 bases). The V gene's germline CDR1 is SQVTM and CDR2 ANQGSEA. V lost 8 bases and J 4 bases, leaving 19 bases between the germline ends. CDR3 size: 14 residues. As DNA, the CDR3 is TGCAGCAAATCTAGCCAGCGGCCGCCAGATACGCAGTATTTT. This codes for CSKSSQRPPDTQYF.